This T cell receptor beta chain was sequenced for a study of blood T cell repertoires in COVID-19. Across the whole study: There were acute and convalescent COVID-19 samples, and they came from the United States, Italy and Spain. Sample material is recorded as cDNA or gDNA derived from T cells, B-cell-depleted T cells, or PBMCs.

Per the original data handling: Amplified reference gene primers provided the basis for estimating nucleated cell counts. Libraries were prepared by immunoSEQ multiplex PCR; TCRdb keeps only in-frame clonotypes and omits some of them. V and J calls and clone size are given by that table; D and trimming were obtained from the DNA. The sample shows roughly 59,000 clones, over 75% of them seen only once. This clone came up a few times. CDR1 is SGHRS and CDR2 is YFSETQ in the germline V gene. Trimming removed 1 base at V and 1 base at J, with 11 bases between. The CDR3 extends over 15 amino acids. This sequence was found in a woman at least 80 years old with acute or convalescent COVID-19. The chain is built from TRBV5-1 and TRBJ1-1, with a possible D match to TRBD1 (5 bases). Sequencing was carried out using peripheral blood. CDR3: CASSLTGPQNTEAFF. DNA of the CDR3: TGCGCCAGCAGCTTGACAGGCCCTCAGAACACTGAAGCTTTCTTT.